Following are 5 T cell receptor beta chains from one sample sequenced in a study of blood T cell repertoires in COVID-19. Assay: immunoSEQ multiplex PCR; the TCRdb copy retains only in-frame clones and omits some. Of roughly 420,000 clones detected, roughly 90% appear once; the ten largest clones hold approximately 0.96%. The specimen sequenced was PBMCs or T cells enriched from blood (not recorded which). The receptor set was obtained from a woman under 40 with acute COVID-19.

The V gene is TRBV4-3, the J gene TRBJ2-3; D is perhaps TRBD2 (7 bases). CDR1 and CDR2 (germline): LGHNA, YSLEER. The germline V and J ends were trimmed by 1 base and 3 bases, with 23 bases remaining between them. The CDR3 has 19 residues. Here the CDR3 reads CASSQGYVGGGLETDTQYF. CDR3 sequence (DNA): TGCGCCAGCAGCCAAGGTTACGTGGGGGGGGGCCTTGAGACAGATACGCAGTATTTT.

The V call is TRBV7-9, the J call TRBJ1-1; 8 bases line up with TRBD1. This CDR3 is 14 amino acids long. CDR1 is SEHNR and CDR2 is FQNEAQ in the germline V gene (reference sequence). V dropped 1 base and J dropped 4; count of bases not matched to a gene: 2. CDR3 region: CASSLETGGTEAFF. CDR3 coding DNA: TGTGCCAGCAGCTTAGAAACAGGGGGCACTGAAGCTTTCTTT.

The chain is built from TRBV6-6 and TRBJ1-2; 8 bases match TRBD1. The trim removed 9 bases at V and 2 bases at J, leaving 5 bases unmatched. CDR3 length: 13 amino acids. The germline gives CDR1 MNHNY, CDR2 SVGAGI (reference sequence). CDR3 DNA: TGTGCCAGTTCCGGGACAGGCAACTATGGCTACACCTTC. Amino acids: CASSGTGNYGYTF.

This chain links TRBV3-1 (or the pseudogene TRBV3-2) with TRBJ1-2; D uncertain. This CDR3 has 15 amino acids. Trimming shortened V by 0 bases and J by 7 bases, and 15 bases separated the two germline ends. The germline gives CDR1 LGHDT, CDR2 YNNKEL (reference sequence). The DNA for the CDR3 is TGTGCCAGCAGCCAAGATCGTACGGGAGGCTCTGGCTACACCTTC. Its translation: CASSQDRTGGSGYTF.

The chain carries TRBV6-5 and TRBJ1-2; the D is unclear. The CDR3 has 15 amino acids. V lost 6 bases to trimming and J lost 7 bases, with 21 bases between them. Germline V gene sequence: CDR1 MNHEY, CDR2 SVGAGI. The CDR3 DNA follows: TGTGCCAGCAGCCGCACGGAACAGAAGCTTTTTGGCTACACCTTC. This encodes CASSRTEQKLFGYTF.